These 20 T cell receptor beta chains originate from one sample sequenced in a study of blood T cell repertoires in COVID-19. Clones were read by immunoSEQ multiplex PCR, and TCRdb kept only the in-frame ones, dropping some. The sample records 150,000 or so clones, approximately 90% being singletons. Sequencing input: PBMCs or T cells enriched from blood (not recorded which). The receptors here all came from a woman aged 45-65 years who had recovered from COVID-19.

The gene calls are TRBV9 and TRBJ1-3, with a weak D call TRBD1 (6 bases). Trimming cost V 7 bases and J 0 bases, with 11 bases left between them. Germline V CDR1 and CDR2: SGDLS, YYNGEE. CDR3 size: 14 residues. This CDR3 reads CASALDSSGNTIYF. DNA of the CDR3: TGTGCCAGCGCGTTGGACAGCTCTGGAAACACCATATATTTT.

In this sample, this clone turned up a few times. The V and J genes are TRBV6-2 or TRBV6-3 and TRBJ1-1; D gene uncertain. CDR1 and CDR2 (germline): MNHEY, SVGEGT. The V end was cut by 2 bases, the J end by 4 bases, with 11 bases between. The CDR3 is 14 amino acids. The CDR3 loop reads CASSYLVGSTEAFF. The CDR3 region has the DNA TGTGCCAGCAGTTACCTCGTTGGGAGCACTGAAGCTTTCTTT.

The gene calls are TRBV7-9 and TRBJ1-2; possibly TRBD1 for D (5 bases). Looked up from germline, CDR1 is SEHNR and CDR2 is FQNEAQ (reference sequence). The CDR3 runs 16 residues. With 1 base removed from V and 1 base from J, the gap between germline ends came to 13 bases. CDR3 sequence reads: CASSLDGQGLNYGYTF. As DNA, the CDR3 is TGTGCCAGCAGCTTAGACGGGCAGGGCCTTAACTATGGCTACACCTTC.

The chain couples TRBV27 to TRBJ1-2, with TRBD1 matching over 7 bases. Germline V gives CDR1 MNHEY, CDR2 SMNVEV (reference sequence). This CDR3 spans 16 amino acids. V shed 8 bases and J 4 bases; nucleotides not matched to a gene: 16. CDR3 loop: CASGYRKRQGLYGYTF. CDR3 in DNA: TGTGCCAGCGGCTACCGGAAAAGACAGGGCCTCTATGGCTACACCTTC.

This chain uses TRBV7-9 with TRBJ1-1; TRBD1 aligns across 8 bases. The V gene end was trimmed by 2 bases and the J gene end by 1 base; junction bases not matched to a gene: 3. CDR1 is SEHNR and CDR2 is FQNEAQ in the germline V gene (reference sequence). The CDR3 covers 15 residues. CDR3 in amino acids: CASSLMGQANTEAFF. CDR3 nucleotides: TGTGCCAGCAGCTTAATGGGACAGGCGAACACTGAAGCTTTCTTT.

This clone came up once. The chain joins TRBV5-4 to TRBJ1-2; D may be TRBD1 (5 bases). The CDR3 contains 13 residues. Germline CDR1 SGHNT, CDR2 YYREEE (reference sequence). V shed 2 bases and J shed 6 bases, with 11 bases lying between them. The DNA for the CDR3 is TGTGCCAGCAGCTTCCAGGGCGGGGATGGCTACACCTTC. It specifies CASSFQGGDGYTF.

V is TRBV3-1 (or the pseudogene TRBV3-2) and J is TRBJ2-1, with 14 bases aligning to TRBD2. CDR1 is LGHDT and CDR2 is YNNKEL in the germline V gene (reference sequence). The CDR3 loop spans 17 amino acids. The J segment lost 7 bases and the V segment lost 1 base, leaving 6 bases of the junction unmatched. The CDR3 reads CASSQGGLAGVGNEQFF. The CDR3 DNA reads as TGTGCCAGCAGCCAAGGGGGACTAGCGGGGGTGGGTAATGAGCAGTTCTTC.

The chain uses TRBV4-1 and TRBJ2-5; D possibly corresponds to TRBD2 (5 bases). The CDR3 consists of 15 residues. Trimming stripped 0 bases from V and 4 bases from J, with 12 bases between. In germline, CDR1 is MGHRA, CDR2 YSYEKL. The CDR3 region has the DNA TGCGCCAGCAGCCAAGACCGAGGGTTGGGAGAGACCCAGTACTTC. This encodes CASSQDRGLGETQYF.

The CDR3 here is CASSSSGQVTGELFF. CDR3 nucleotides: TGTGCCAGCAGCTCTTCGGGACAGGTCACCGGGGAGCTGTTTTTT. J is TRBJ2-2 and V is TRBV7-2; 8 nucleotides agree with TRBD1. From germline, CDR1 is SGHTA and CDR2 FQGNSA. The CDR3 is 15 amino acids. J gave up 4 bases and V 4 bases, and 5 bases lay outside the gene matches.

This chain links TRBV7-6 with TRBJ1-6; possibly TRBD1 for D (5 bases). The germline V gene has CDR1 SGHVS and CDR2 FNYEAQ. V lost 5 bases and J lost 0, with 17 bases in between. The CDR3 has 18 residues. The CDR3 sequence is CASSATRQTSSYNSPLHF. The DNA of the CDR3 is TGTGCCAGCAGCGCAACAAGACAGACAAGCTCCTATAATTCACCCCTCCACTTT.

The rearrangement uses TRBV19 and TRBJ2-1; 9 positions agree with TRBD1. V lost 3 bases, J lost 9 bases, and 3 bases stayed unmatched. Germline CDR1 reads LNHDA; CDR2 reads SQIVND (reference sequence). The CDR3 length is 13 residues. CDR3 bases: TGTGCCAGTAGTATTACAGGGGGCGTTGAGCAGTTCTTC. It is translated as CASSITGGVEQFF. The entire variable domain, with the rest obtained from reference TRBV19 and TRBJ2-1, is as follows: DGGITQSPKYLFRKEGQNVTLSCEQNLNHDAMYWYRQDPGQGLRLIYYSQIVNDFQKGDIAEGYSVSREKKESFPLTVTSAQKNPTAFYLCASSITGGVEQFFGPGTRLTVL.

The chain joins TRBV9 to TRBJ2-5; D is perhaps TRBD2 (6 bases). Germline CDR1 reads SGDLS; CDR2 reads YYNGEE. Trimming shortened V by 4 bases and J by 5 bases, and 21 bases separated the two germline ends. The CDR3 has 16 amino acids. CDR3 DNA sequence: TGTGCCAGCAGCCCGAATTTGGGGAACAGCGGGGAGACCCAGTACTTC. It translates to CASSPNLGNSGETQYF. Together with reference TRBV9 and TRBJ2-5, the CDR3 gives the full variable domain: DSGVTQTPKHLITATGQRVTLRCSPRSGDLSVYWYQQSLDQGLQFLIQYYNGEERAKGNILERFSAQQFPDLHSELNLSSLELGDSALYFCASSPNLGNSGETQYFGPGTRLLVL.

The count of this clone is one. V is TRBV5-4 and J is TRBJ2-7, with a possible D match to TRBD2 (5 bases). CDR1 and CDR2 from the germline V gene are SGHNT and YYREEE (reference sequence). CDR3 length: 13 amino acids. V lost 4 bases and J 9 bases, leaving 17 bases between the germline ends. The CDR3 DNA sequence: TGTGCCAGCAGCCCTAAGGAAGCGGTCGGGCAGTACTTC. Its translation: CASSPKEAVGQYF.

The chain links TRBV2 to TRBJ1-1, with 7 bases that match TRBD1. The CDR3 has 13 residues. Germline loops: CDR1 SNHLY, CDR2 FYNNEI. The J segment lost 2 bases and the V segment lost 6 bases, leaving 3 bases of the junction unmatched. The CDR3 bases are TGTGCCAGCAGGGGGGACAGCAACACTGAAGCTTTCTTT. Translation: CASRGDSNTEAFF.

V and J are TRBV4-2 and TRBJ2-7, with D possibly being TRBD1 (5 bases). CDR1 and CDR2 from the germline V gene are LGHNA and YNFKEQ. Trimming left V 0 bases short and J 5 bases short, with 8 bases between. The CDR3 covers 13 residues. The CDR3 here is CASSQEWGHEQYF. The DNA of the CDR3 is TGTGCCAGCAGCCAAGAATGGGGCCACGAGCAGTACTTC.

This sequence joins TRBV7-8 and TRBJ2-7, with TRBD2 matching 15 bases. Unmatched junction bases numbered 21, after V lost 5 bases and J lost 4 bases. Germline CDR1 is SGHVS and CDR2 is FQNEAQ. CDR3 length: 21 residues. The CDR3 region has the DNA TGTGCCAGCAGCGAACCGCTTAGGGGAGGGACTAGCGGGGGGACTCTATACGAGCAGTACTTC. This codes for CASSEPLRGGTSGGTLYEQYF.

The rearrangement links TRBV5-1 to TRBJ2-5, with 7 bases fitting TRBD1. Germline CDR1 is SGHRS and CDR2 is YFSETQ. V trimming: 0 bases; J trimming: 4 bases; junction bases outside the gene matches: 0. This CDR3 is 13 amino acids long. CDR3 DNA sequence: TGCGCCAGCAGCTTGGGGGACAGAGAGACCCAGTACTTC. It translates to CASSLGDRETQYF.

This chain links TRBV7-2 with TRBJ2-1, with D unclear. The CDR3 runs 15 residues. V lost 2 bases and J 5 bases, leaving 13 bases between the germline ends. Germline CDR1 and CDR2: SGHTA and FQGNSA. This chain's CDR3 is CASSLSVQANNEQFF. The CDR3 DNA is TGTGCCAGCAGCTTATCGGTGCAGGCAAACAATGAGCAGTTCTTC.

V usage is TRBV4-3 and J usage is TRBJ2-5; TRBD2 agrees at 8 bases. Germline V CDR1 and CDR2: LGHNA, YSLEER. The CDR3 totals 15 residues. J gave up 7 bases and V 0 bases, and 7 bases lay outside the gene matches. This chain's CDR3 is CASSQDIAGGRTQYF. The CDR3 DNA reads as TGCGCCAGCAGCCAAGATATCGCGGGGGGAAGGACCCAGTACTTC.

J is TRBJ2-7 and V is TRBV7-3, with 9 bases identical to TRBD1. Losses at the gene ends were 5 bases for V and 1 base for J; bases not matched to a gene: 9. CDR1 SGHTA and CDR2 FQGTGA come from the germline V gene. The CDR3 runs 16 residues. The CDR3 DNA reads TGTGCCAGCAGCCCCACCGGGGGGACAGGGTCCTACGAGCAGTACTTC. This encodes CASSPTGGTGSYEQYF.